The source of this T cell receptor (beta chain) is a study of T cells of healthy individuals. The CDR3 has 17 amino acids. Looked up from germline, CDR1 is SEHNR and CDR2 is FQNEAQ (reference sequence). J was trimmed by 5 bases and V by 2 bases; bases with no gene match: 8. This clonotype turned up a few times. One entry per CDR3 protein, called by TCRdb with MiXCR from the 5' RACE reads. The sample carries 53,000 or so distinct CDR3 sequences, roughly 14% recorded once. V gene TRBV7-9 combines with J gene TRBJ2-2, with 10 bases identical to TRBD2. The sequence came from a human donor in good health. CDR3 loop: CASSLLRAGGPTGELFF. Written as DNA, the CDR3 is TGTGCCAGCAGCTTACTTCGAGCGGGAGGGCCAACCGGGGAGCTGTTTTTT.